The T cell receptor (beta chain) under discussion was sequenced for a study of early T cells in non-severe SARS-CoV-2 infection. From the 5' RACE reads, TCRdb called clonotypes with MiXCR, one entry per CDR3 protein. The sample records around 25,000 distinct CDR3 sequences, 4% to 5% being singletons. CDR1 MNHEY and CDR2 SMNVEV come from the germline V gene (reference sequence). The CDR3 is 16 amino acids. Trimming took 3 bases from V and 2 from J, leaving 14 bases between them. The chain couples TRBV27 to TRBJ2-1; D might be TRBD2 (6 bases). The TCR originated in an adult who was a healthcare worker with PCR-confirmed SARS-CoV-2 infection or an uninfected control (not recorded which). The specimen was whole blood. CDR3 DNA sequence: TGTGCCAGCAGTTTGGGACTCCCTCTCACCTACAATGAGCAGTTCTTC. The encoded protein is CASSLGLPLTYNEQFF.